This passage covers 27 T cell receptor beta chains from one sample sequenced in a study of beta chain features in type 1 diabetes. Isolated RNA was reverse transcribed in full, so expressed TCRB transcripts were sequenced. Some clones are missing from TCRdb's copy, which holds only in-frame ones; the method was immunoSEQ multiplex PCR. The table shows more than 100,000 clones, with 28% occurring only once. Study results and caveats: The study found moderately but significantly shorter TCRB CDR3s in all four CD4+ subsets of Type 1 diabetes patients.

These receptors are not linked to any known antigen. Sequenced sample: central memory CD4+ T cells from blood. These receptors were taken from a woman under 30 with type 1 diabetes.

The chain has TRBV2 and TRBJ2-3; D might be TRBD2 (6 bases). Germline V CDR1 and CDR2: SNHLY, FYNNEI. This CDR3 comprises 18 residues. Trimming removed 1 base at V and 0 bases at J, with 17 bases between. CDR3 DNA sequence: TGTGCCAGCAGTGAAGGGCTAGCGCGAACGACTAGCACAGATACGCAGTATTTT. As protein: CASSEGLARTTSTDTQYF.

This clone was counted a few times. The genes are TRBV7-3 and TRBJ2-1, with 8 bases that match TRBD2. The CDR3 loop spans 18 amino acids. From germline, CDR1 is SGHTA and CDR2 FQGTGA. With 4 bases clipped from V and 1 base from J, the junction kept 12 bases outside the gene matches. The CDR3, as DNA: TGTGCCAGCAGCTCCCCTTCGGGGACTAGTCAGTCCTACAATGAGCAGTTCTTC. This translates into CASSSPSGTSQSYNEQFF.

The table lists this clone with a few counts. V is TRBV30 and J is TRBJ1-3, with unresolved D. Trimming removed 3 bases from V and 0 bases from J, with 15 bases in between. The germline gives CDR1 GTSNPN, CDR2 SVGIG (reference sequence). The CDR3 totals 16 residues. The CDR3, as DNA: TGTGCCTGGAGCGACGGACTTTTGAGCTCTGGAAACACCATATATTTT. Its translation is CAWSDGLLSSGNTIYF.

CDR3 sequence: CASSSRGNTEAFF. CDR3 nucleotide sequence: TGTGCCAGCAGCTCCAGGGGGAACACTGAAGCTTTCTTT. This chain links TRBV6-1 with TRBJ1-1; D perhaps matches TRBD1 (6 bases). V was clipped by 6 bases and J by 1 base, with 9 bases between them. This CDR3 region has 13 residues. Germline V CDR1 and CDR2: MNHNS, SASEGT.

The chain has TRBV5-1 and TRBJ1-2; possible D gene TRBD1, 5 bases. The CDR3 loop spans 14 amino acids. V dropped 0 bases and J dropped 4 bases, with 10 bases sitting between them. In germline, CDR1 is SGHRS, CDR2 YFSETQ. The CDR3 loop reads CASSLDGGSYGYTF. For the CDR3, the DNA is TGCGCCAGCAGCTTGGACGGGGGGAGCTATGGCTACACCTTC.

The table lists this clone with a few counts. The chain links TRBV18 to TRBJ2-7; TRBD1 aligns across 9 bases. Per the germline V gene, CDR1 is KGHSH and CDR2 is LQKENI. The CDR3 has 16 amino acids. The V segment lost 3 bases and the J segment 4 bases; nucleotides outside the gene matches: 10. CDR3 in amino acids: CASSPGPDRGGYEQYF. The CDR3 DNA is TGTGCCAGCTCACCCGGACCGGACAGGGGAGGGTACGAGCAGTACTTC.

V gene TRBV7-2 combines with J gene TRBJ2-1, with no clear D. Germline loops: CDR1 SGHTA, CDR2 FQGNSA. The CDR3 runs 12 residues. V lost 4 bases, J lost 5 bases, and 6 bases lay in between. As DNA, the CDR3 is TGTGCCAGCAGCTCGTACAACAATGAGCAGTTCTTC. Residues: CASSSYNNEQFF.

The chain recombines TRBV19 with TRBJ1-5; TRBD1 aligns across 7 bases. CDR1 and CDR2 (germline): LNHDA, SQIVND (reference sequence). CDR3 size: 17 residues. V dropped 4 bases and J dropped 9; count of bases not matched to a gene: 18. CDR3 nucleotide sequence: TGTGCCAGTAGTACAAACGAGGGGACAGAGGTGGTTATGCCCCAGCATTTT. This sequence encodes CASSTNEGTEVVMPQHF.

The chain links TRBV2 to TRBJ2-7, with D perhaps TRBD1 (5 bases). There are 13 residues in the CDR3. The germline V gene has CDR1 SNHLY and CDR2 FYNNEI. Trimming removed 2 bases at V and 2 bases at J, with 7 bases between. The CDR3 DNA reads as TGTGCCAGCAGTGAAAGACAGACCTACGAGCAGTACTTC. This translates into CASSERQTYEQYF.

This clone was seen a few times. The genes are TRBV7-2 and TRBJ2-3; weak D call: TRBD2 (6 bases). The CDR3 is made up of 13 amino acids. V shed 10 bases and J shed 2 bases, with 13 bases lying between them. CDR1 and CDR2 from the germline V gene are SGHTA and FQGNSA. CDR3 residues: CATGAGPTDTQYF. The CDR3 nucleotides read TGTGCCACCGGGGCGGGGCCCACAGATACGCAGTATTTT.

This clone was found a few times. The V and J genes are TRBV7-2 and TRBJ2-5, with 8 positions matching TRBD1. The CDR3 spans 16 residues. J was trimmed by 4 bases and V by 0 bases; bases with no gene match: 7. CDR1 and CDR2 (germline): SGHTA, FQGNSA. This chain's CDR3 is CASSLAVTGAGETQYF. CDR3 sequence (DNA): TGTGCCAGCAGCTTAGCGGTGACAGGGGCGGGAGAGACCCAGTACTTC.

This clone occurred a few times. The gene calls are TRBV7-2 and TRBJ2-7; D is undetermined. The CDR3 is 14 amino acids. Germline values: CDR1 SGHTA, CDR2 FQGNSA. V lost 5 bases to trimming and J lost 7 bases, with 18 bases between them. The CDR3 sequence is CASSLGLGFWEQYV. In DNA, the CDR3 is TGTGCCAGCAGCCTGGGGTTGGGGTTCTGGGAGCAGTACGTC.

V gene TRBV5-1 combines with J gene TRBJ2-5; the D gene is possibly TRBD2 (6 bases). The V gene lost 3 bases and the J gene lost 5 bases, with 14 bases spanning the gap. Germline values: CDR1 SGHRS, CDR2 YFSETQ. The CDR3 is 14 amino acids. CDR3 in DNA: TGCGCCAGCAGCTCCGGACCAAGCGGGGAGACCCAGTACTTC. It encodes CASSSGPSGETQYF. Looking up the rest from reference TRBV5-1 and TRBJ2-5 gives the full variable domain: KAGVTQTPRYLIKTRGQQVTLSCSPISGHRSVSWYQQTPGQGLQFLFEYFSETQRNKGNFPGRFSGRQFSNSRSEMNVSTLELGDSALYLCASSSGPSGETQYFGPGTRLLVL.

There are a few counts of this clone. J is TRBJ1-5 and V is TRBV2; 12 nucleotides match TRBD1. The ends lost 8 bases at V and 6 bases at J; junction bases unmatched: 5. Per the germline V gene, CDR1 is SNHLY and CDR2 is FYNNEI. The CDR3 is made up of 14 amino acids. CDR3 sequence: CASAGTGGSQPQHF. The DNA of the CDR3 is TGTGCCAGCGCCGGGACAGGGGGCAGTCAGCCCCAGCATTTT.

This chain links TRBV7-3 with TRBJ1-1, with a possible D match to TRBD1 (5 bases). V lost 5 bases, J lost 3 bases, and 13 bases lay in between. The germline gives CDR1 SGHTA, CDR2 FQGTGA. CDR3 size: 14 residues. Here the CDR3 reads CASSAGLPDTEAFF. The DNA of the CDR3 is TGTGCCAGCAGCGCGGGACTGCCGGACACTGAAGCTTTCTTT.

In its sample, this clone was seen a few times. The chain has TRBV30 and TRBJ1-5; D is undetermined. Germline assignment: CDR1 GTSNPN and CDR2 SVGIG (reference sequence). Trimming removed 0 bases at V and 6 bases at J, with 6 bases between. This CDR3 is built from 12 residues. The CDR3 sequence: CAWSVPGQPQHF. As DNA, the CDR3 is TGTGCCTGGAGTGTACCAGGTCAGCCCCAGCATTTT.

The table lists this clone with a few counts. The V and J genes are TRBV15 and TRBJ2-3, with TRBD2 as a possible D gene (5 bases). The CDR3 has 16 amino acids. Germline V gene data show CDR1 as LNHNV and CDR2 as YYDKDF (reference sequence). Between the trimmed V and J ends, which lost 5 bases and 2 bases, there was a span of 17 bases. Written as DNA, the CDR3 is TGTGCCACCAGCTCGCAGGAGCGGACCAACACAGATACGCAGTATTTT. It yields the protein CATSSQERTNTDTQYF.

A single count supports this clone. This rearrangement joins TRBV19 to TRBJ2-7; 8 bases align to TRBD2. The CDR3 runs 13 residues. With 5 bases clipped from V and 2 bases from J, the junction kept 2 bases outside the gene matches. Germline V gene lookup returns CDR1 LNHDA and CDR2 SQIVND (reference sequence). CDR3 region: CASSREGAYEQYF. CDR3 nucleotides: TGTGCCAGTAGTCGGGAGGGGGCCTACGAGCAGTACTTC.

The CDR3 DNA reads TGTGCCAGCCTCCAAAACTATGGACAGGTTTATGGCTACACCTTC. Protein: CASLQNYGQVYGYTF. The V and J genes are TRBV6-1 and TRBJ1-2, with 7 bases aligning to TRBD1. Per the germline V gene, CDR1 is MNHNS and CDR2 is SASEGT. V shed 8 bases and J 5 bases; nucleotides not matched to a gene: 14. This CDR3 spans 15 amino acids.

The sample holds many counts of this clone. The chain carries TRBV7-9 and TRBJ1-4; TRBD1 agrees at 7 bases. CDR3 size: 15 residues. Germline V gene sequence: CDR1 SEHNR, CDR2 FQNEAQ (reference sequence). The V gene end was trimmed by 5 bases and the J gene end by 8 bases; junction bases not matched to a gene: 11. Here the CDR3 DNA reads TGTGCCAGCAGCGAAGACGACAGGGTTGGGGAAAAACTGTTTTTT. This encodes CASSEDDRVGEKLFF.

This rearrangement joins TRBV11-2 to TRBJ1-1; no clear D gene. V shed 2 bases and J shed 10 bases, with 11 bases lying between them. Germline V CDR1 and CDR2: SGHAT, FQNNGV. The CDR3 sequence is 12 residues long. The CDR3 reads CASSLTRERAFF. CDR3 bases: TGTGCCAGCAGCTTAACGCGGGAAAGAGCTTTCTTT.

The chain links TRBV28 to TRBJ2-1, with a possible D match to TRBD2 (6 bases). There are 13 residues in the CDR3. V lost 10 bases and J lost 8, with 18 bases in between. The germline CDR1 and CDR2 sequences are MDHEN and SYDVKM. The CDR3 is CAIGEGRIDEQFF. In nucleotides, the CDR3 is TGTGCCATTGGAGAGGGGAGGATCGATGAGCAGTTCTTC.

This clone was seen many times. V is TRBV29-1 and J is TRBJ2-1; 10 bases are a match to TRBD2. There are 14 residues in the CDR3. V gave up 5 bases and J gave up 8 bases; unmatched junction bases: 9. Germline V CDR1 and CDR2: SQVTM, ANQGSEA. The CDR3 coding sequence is TGCAGCGTTTCAAAGCGGGAGGGCCAGGATGAGCAGTTCTTC. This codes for CSVSKREGQDEQFF.

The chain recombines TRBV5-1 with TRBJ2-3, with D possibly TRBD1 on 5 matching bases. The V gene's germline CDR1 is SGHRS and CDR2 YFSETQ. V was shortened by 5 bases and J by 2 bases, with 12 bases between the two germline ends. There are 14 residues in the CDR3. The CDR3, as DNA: TGCGCCAGCAGGTACCAGGGTCTCACAGATACGCAGTATTTT. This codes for CASRYQGLTDTQYF.

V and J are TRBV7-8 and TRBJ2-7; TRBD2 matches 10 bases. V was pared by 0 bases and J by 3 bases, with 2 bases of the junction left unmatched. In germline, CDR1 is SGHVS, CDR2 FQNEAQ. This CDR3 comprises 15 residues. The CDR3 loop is CASSLALAGGYEQYV. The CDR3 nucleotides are TGTGCCAGCAGCTTAGCGTTAGCGGGAGGCTACGAGCAGTACGTC.

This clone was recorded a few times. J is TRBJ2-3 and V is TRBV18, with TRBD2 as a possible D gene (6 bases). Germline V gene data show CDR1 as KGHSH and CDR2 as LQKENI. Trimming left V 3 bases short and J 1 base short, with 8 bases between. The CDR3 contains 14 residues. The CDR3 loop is CASSPQRGTDTQYF. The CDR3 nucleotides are TGTGCCAGCTCACCTCAGCGGGGCACAGATACGCAGTATTTT. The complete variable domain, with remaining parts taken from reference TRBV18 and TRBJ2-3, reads NAGVMQNPRHLVRRRGQEARLRCSPMKGHSHVYWYRQLPEEGLKFMVYLQKENIIDESGMPKERFSAEFPKEGPSILRIQQVVRGDSAAYFCASSPQRGTDTQYFGPGTRLTVL.

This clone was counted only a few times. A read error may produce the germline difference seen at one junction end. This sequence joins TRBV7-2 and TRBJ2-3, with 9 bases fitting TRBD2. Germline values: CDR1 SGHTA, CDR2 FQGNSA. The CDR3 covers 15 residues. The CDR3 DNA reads TGTGCCAGCAGCCTAGCGGGGCTAAGCACAGATACGCAGTATTTT. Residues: CASSLAGLSTDTQYF.